This paragraph reports one TCR beta chain. Its antigen is still unknown. This CDR3 is 14 amino acids long. V was trimmed by 6 bases and J by 4 bases, leaving 12 bases between them. This record belongs to a study of identical twins. Whole-study results and caveats: Analyses of zero insertions could, in part, be confounded by invariant MAIT and iNKT cells. Surplus twin overlap in beta out-of-frame sequences was less pronounced.

TCRdb analysed the 5' RACE reads with MiXCR anew, one entry per CDR3 protein. This table holds some 760,000 distinct CDR3 sequences, about 18% found once. The same specimen was also included in a second study, on T cells expressing NK-cell markers.

Sequencing was done on a sample of PBMCs. V is TRBV12-3 or TRBV12-4 and J is TRBJ2-2; perhaps TRBD1 as D (6 bases). The sequence came from a woman aged 18-29 years in good health. As DNA, the CDR3 is TGTGCCAGCAGGAGGGGGTATCTCACCGGGGAGCTGTTTTTT. Its protein is CASRRGYLTGELFF.